The next 4 T cell receptor beta chains were all read from a single sample in a study of shared clonotypes between healthy human individuals. The method was immunoSEQ multiplex PCR; TCRdb's version includes in-frame clones alone and lacks a portion of them. Of millions of clones in the sample, more than 80% are singletons; the top ten hold 0.3% to 0.4%. The sequenced sample was naive CD4+ T cells from PBMCs. Subset described: CD45RA+ positively selected. Receptors originate from a man aged 18 to 30 in good health. Some clones in this sample may be carry-over from other donors' samples.

In its sample, this clone was seen a few times. This chain uses TRBV9 with TRBJ1-1; unclear D gene. Trimming cost V 0 bases and J 1 base, with 10 bases left between them. This CDR3 spans 15 amino acids. Germline loops: CDR1 SGDLS, CDR2 YYNGEE. CDR3 coding DNA: TGTGCCAGCAGCGTAGCGGTCAGTGCGAACACTGAAGCTTTCTTT. This translates into CASSVAVSANTEAFF.

J is TRBJ2-1 and V is TRBV30, with unresolved D. The CDR3 loop spans 13 amino acids. Between the trimmed V and J ends, which lost 3 bases and 0 bases, there was a span of 6 bases. Looked up from germline, CDR1 is GTSNPN and CDR2 is SVGIG (reference sequence). The CDR3: CAWSSSSYNEQFF. DNA for the CDR3: TGTGCCTGGAGCAGCAGCTCCTACAATGAGCAGTTCTTC.

V usage is TRBV28 and J usage is TRBJ2-1; D unclear. The CDR3 totals 12 residues. The germline V gene has CDR1 MDHEN and CDR2 SYDVKM. The CDR3 region has the DNA TGTTCGTGCGGAGTCTTACACAATGAGCAGTTCTTC. It is translated as CSCGVLHNEQFF.

V is TRBV5-1 and J is TRBJ2-1; D ambiguous. The length of the CDR3 is 12 residues. Per the germline V gene, CDR1 is SGHRS and CDR2 is YFSETQ. V dropped 0 bases and J dropped 13 bases, with 11 bases sitting between them. Here the CDR3 reads CASSLAGQPQFF. The CDR3 DNA follows: TGCGCCAGCAGCTTGGCCGGGCAGCCCCAGTTCTTC. Complete variable domain (other parts from reference TRBV5-1 and TRBJ2-1): KAGVTQTPRYLIKTRGQQVTLSCSPISGHRSVSWYQQTPGQGLQFLFEYFSETQRNKGNFPGRFSGRQFSNSRSEMNVSTLELGDSALYLCASSLAGQPQFFGPGTRLTVL.